A single sample is the source of the 15 T cell receptor beta chains below, sequenced in a study of cytomegalovirus exposure and HLA in healthy donors. PCR employed 60 Vbeta and 13 Jbeta primers. The table came from immunoSEQ multiplex PCR; TCRdb's copy has only in-frame clones and leaves some out. Here the sample spans roughly 110,000 clones, about 75% being singletons. Material: PBMCs. The receptor set was obtained from a man aged 35 to 55 in good health and CMV-seronegative.

The chain joins TRBV11-3 to TRBJ1-2, with 8 positions matching TRBD1. CDR1 and CDR2 from the germline V gene are SGHNT and YENEEA. J lost 4 bases, V lost 5 bases, and 3 bases had no gene match. This CDR3 is built from 13 residues. CDR3 sequence (DNA): TGTGCCAGCAGCACAGGACAGGGCTATGGCTACACCTTC. This translates into CASSTGQGYGYTF.

The chain carries TRBV7-9 and TRBJ2-3, with D maybe TRBD1 (5 bases). Looked up from germline, CDR1 is SEHNR and CDR2 is FQNEAQ (reference sequence). The length of the CDR3 is 14 residues. V was shortened by 5 bases and J by 3 bases, with 12 bases between the two germline ends. The CDR3 sequence is CASSPGFETDTQYF. CDR3 in DNA: TGTGCCAGCAGCCCAGGGTTTGAAACAGATACGCAGTATTTT.

The chain uses TRBV7-8 and TRBJ1-6, with TRBD1 matching 7 bases. Per germline, CDR1 SGHVS and CDR2 FQNEAQ. The CDR3 spans 14 residues. V lost 9 bases, J lost 6 bases, and 8 bases stayed unmatched. CDR3 region: CASARQGGNSPLHF. The CDR3 DNA reads as TGTGCCAGTGCAAGACAGGGAGGTAATTCACCCCTCCACTTT.

This clone was seen just once. The rearrangement links TRBV15 to TRBJ1-5; no clear D gene. V lost 1 base and J 5 bases, leaving 9 bases between the germline ends. The CDR3 has 14 amino acids. The V gene's germline CDR1 is LNHNV and CDR2 YYDKDF (reference sequence). CDR3 sequence reads: CATSRGRGHQPQHF. The CDR3 DNA reads TGTGCCACCAGCAGAGGCAGAGGGCATCAGCCCCAGCATTTT. Combining the CDR3 with reference TRBV15 and TRBJ1-5 gives the whole variable domain DAMVIQNPRYQVTQFGKPVTLSCSQTLNHNVMYWYQQKSSQAPKLLFHYYDKDFNNEADTPDNFQSRRPNTSFCFLDIRSPGLGDTAMYLCATSRGRGHQPQHFGDGTRLSIL.

This clone was counted only a few times. The rearrangement joins TRBV6-1 to TRBJ2-1; 10 bases match TRBD2. V dropped 8 bases and J dropped 2; count of bases not matched to a gene: 6. Germline V gene sequence: CDR1 MNHNS, CDR2 SASEGT. This CDR3 is built from 15 residues. The CDR3 nucleotides are TGTGCCAGCCTGGTCCTAGCGGGGGCCTACAATGAGCAGTTCTTC. This encodes CASLVLAGAYNEQFF.

A single count supports this clone. The chain combines TRBV5-7 with TRBJ1-2; D is unclear. TRBV5-7 belongs to the ORF category, with a function that is uncertain. V dropped 1 base and J dropped 2 bases, with 9 bases sitting between them. This CDR3 comprises 14 residues. The CDR3 region is CASSLRRRNYGYTF. The CDR3 bases are TGTGCCAGCAGCTTGCGAAGGCGGAACTATGGCTACACCTTC.

The chain links TRBV5-4 to TRBJ2-7; 8 bases map to TRBD1. Per germline, CDR1 SGHNT and CDR2 YYREEE (reference sequence). The CDR3 totals 12 residues. The V gene end was trimmed by 6 bases and the J gene end by 3 bases; junction bases not matched to a gene: 2. CDR3: CASTGQGYEQYF. The CDR3 DNA sequence: TGTGCCAGCACAGGACAGGGCTACGAGCAGTACTTC.

With regard to this clone: The sample has other DNA sequences that encode this CDR3 too. V is TRBV5-1 and J is TRBJ2-7; 11 bases agree with TRBD2. Germline V gene data show CDR1 as SGHRS and CDR2 as YFSETQ. J was trimmed by 7 bases and V by 0 bases; bases with no gene match: 6. The CDR3 totals 15 residues. CDR3 sequence: CASSLEGLAVVEQYF. The DNA for the CDR3 is TGCGCCAGCAGCTTGGAGGGACTAGCGGTCGTGGAGCAGTACTTC.

This chain links TRBV9 with TRBJ1-1, with 7 bases matching TRBD1. There are 13 residues in the CDR3. Trimming at V came to 4 bases and at J to 6 bases, leaving 6 bases not matched to a gene. Germline values: CDR1 SGDLS, CDR2 YYNGEE. The CDR3: CASSFTGAAEAFF. CDR3 bases: TGTGCCAGCAGCTTCACAGGGGCGGCTGAAGCTTTCTTT.

V and J are TRBV2 and TRBJ1-4, with D possibly being TRBD1 (5 bases). The CDR3 runs 14 residues. CDR1 is SNHLY and CDR2 is FYNNEI in the germline V gene. The ends were cut back, 6 bases at V and 5 bases at J, with 13 bases in the middle. CDR3 nucleotide sequence: TGTGCCAGCAGATTCTTCGGGGGGAATGAAAAACTGTTTTTT. Translating it yields CASRFFGGNEKLFF.

This chain connects TRBV29-1 to TRBJ2-3; D not resolved. There are 10 residues in the CDR3. Germline CDR1 SQVTM, CDR2 ANQGSEA. Trimming took 6 bases from V and 14 from J, leaving 15 bases between them. The CDR3 region is CSVADVSPYF. The CDR3 DNA is TGCAGCGTCGCAGATGTCTCCCCGTATTTT.

The chain combines TRBV29-1 with TRBJ2-7; D is perhaps TRBD1 (7 bases). The CDR3 is made up of 14 amino acids. Germline V gives CDR1 SQVTM, CDR2 ANQGSEA. Trimming took 6 bases from V and 6 from J, leaving 21 bases between them. The CDR3 sequence: CSVVYSQGGSEQYF. Written as DNA, the CDR3 is TGCAGCGTCGTTTATAGCCAGGGGGGTTCCGAGCAGTACTTC.

This chain connects TRBV11-2 to TRBJ1-2; TRBD1 matches 7 bases. Germline trimming cut 2 bases from V and 5 bases from J; bases unmatched to any gene: 5. This CDR3 region has 14 residues. Germline V CDR1 and CDR2: SGHAT, FQNNGV. For the CDR3, the DNA is TGTGCCAGCAGCTTATTTACAGGGGTGTATGGCTACACCTTC. This encodes CASSLFTGVYGYTF.

The chain couples TRBV5-4 to TRBJ1-2; 7 bases are shared with TRBD1. Germline CDR1 reads SGHNT; CDR2 reads YYREEE (reference sequence). CDR3 length: 13 amino acids. The V and J ends lost 4 bases and 2 bases, in that order; junction bases with no gene match: 2. CDR3 amino acids: CASSPDRNYGYTF. The CDR3 DNA reads TGTGCCAGCAGCCCGGACAGGAACTATGGCTACACCTTC.

The chain uses TRBV11-2 and TRBJ1-2; D is undetermined. Germline V gene sequence: CDR1 SGHAT, CDR2 FQNNGV. The CDR3 loop spans 13 amino acids. V lost 3 bases, J lost 8 bases, and 13 bases lay in between. CDR3 region: CASSLTGSAGYTF. CDR3 bases: TGTGCCAGCAGCTTGACCGGGTCCGCGGGCTACACCTTC.